These T cell receptor beta chains were read from a single sample in a study of HIV-infected patients and healthy controls. In TCRdb, the 5' RACE reads were re-called with MiXCR into one record per CDR3 protein. The repertoire holds over 15,000 distinct CDR3 sequences, about 8.3% seen once, with roughly 2.5% in the top ten. The sample was blood. These receptors originate from an adult in good health. Each CDR3 is given with its conserved first and last residue. Each record gives: D gene, J gene, clone size, V gene, CDR3 DNA, CDR3 protein. The D gene is left open where the match is weak. Not every row has a clone size; where given, it reads once, few, many or a size class.

TRBD1 TRBJ1-2 many TRBV6-2/TRBV6-3 TGTGCCAGCAGACGGGGACAGGGAAACTATGGCTACACCTTC CASRRGQGNYGYTF
TRBD1 TRBJ1-4 many TRBV29-1 TGCAGCGTTGAAGATCCATGGGGGGACAGGGCTAATGAAAAACTGTTTTTT CSVEDPWGDRANEKLFF
. TRBJ2-7 many TRBV11-2 TGTGCCAGCAGCCCCCCCCAGTTGGTCTACGAGCAGTACTTC CASSPPQLVYEQYF
TRBD1 TRBJ2-7 many TRBV20-1 TGCAGTGCCCCAGGGACAGGGGATTTAGGCGAGCAGTACTTC CSAPGTGDLGEQYF
TRBD1 TRBJ1-1 medium-sized TRBV6-5 TGTGCCAGCAGCCGCAGACAGGGGTTTAGCACTGAAGCTTTCTTT CASSRRQGFSTEAFF
. TRBJ1-3 many TRBV27 TGTGCCAGCAGTTCGCGCAGCTCTGGAAACACCATATATTTT CASSSRSSGNTIYF
. TRBJ1-6 . TRBV5-1 TGCGCCAGCAGCTTGGAGTGGGCCAGCTCCTATAATTCACCCCTCCACTTT CASSLEWASSYNSPLHF
. TRBJ1-1 many TRBV12-3/TRBV12-4 TGTGCCAGCAGACTCGGCGCTGGGGTGGACACTGAAGCTTTCTTT CASRLGAGVDTEAFF
. TRBJ2-4 many TRBV5-4 TGTGCCAGCAGCTTGGGCACACTAGCCAAAAACATTCAGTACTTC CASSLGTLAKNIQYF
. TRBJ1-5 few TRBV6-1 TGTGCCAGCAGACACTACTGGACCGAATATAGCAATCAGCCCCAGCATTTT CASRHYWTEYSNQPQHF
. TRBJ1-1 many TRBV28 TGTGCCAGCAGTCCACCGGGACACCAGAACACTGAAGCTTTCTTT CASSPPGHQNTEAFF
. TRBJ1-2 many TRBV12-3/TRBV12-4 TGTGCCAGCAGTTTCATTCGTGCTTATGGCTACACCTTC CASSFIRAYGYTF
TRBD1 TRBJ2-3 many TRBV6-1 TGTGCCAGCAGCTGGACAGGGGGCACAGATACGCAGTATTTT CASSWTGGTDTQYF
. TRBJ1-5 many TRBV6-2/TRBV6-3 TGTGCCAGCAATGACCCGAATCAGCCCCAGCATTTT CASNDPNQPQHF
TRBD1 TRBJ1-1 . TRBV6-5 TGTGCCAGCAGTCCCGGGACAGGGAGAGCTTTCTTT CASSPGTGRAFF
. TRBJ1-1 many TRBV6-2/TRBV6-3 TGTGCCAGCAGTTACCTCCAGGCCCAGTACACTGAAGCTTTCTTT CASSYLQAQYTEAFF
. TRBJ2-7 medium-sized TRBV12-3/TRBV12-4 TGTGCCAGCAGTGACCAGTACGAGCAGTACTTC CASSDQYEQYF
. TRBJ1-1 many TRBV19 TGTGCCAGTAAAATATTGGGGATGAACACTGAAGCTTTCTTT CASKILGMNTEAFF
TRBD2 TRBJ2-5 medium-sized TRBV7-9 TGTGCCAGCAGCAATATAGCGGGGGAGTCCGGGGCCCAGTACTTC CASSNIAGESGAQYF
. TRBJ1-6 many TRBV6-1 TGTGCCAGCTTCGGGGGTTCCTATAATTCACCCCTCCACTTT CASFGGSYNSPLHF
. TRBJ1-5 many TRBV6-2/TRBV6-3 TGTGCCAGCAGCCCACTTAGCGTCCAGCCCCAGCATTTT CASSPLSVQPQHF
. TRBJ1-1 many TRBV18 TGTGCCAGCTCACCAGGACAGTCTACTGAAGCTTTCTTT CASSPGQSTEAFF
TRBD1 TRBJ2-1 many TRBV29-1 TGCAGCGTCGGGGACAGGTACAATGAGCAGTTCTTC CSVGDRYNEQFF
. TRBJ2-7 many TRBV12-3/TRBV12-4 TGTGCCAGCATAGGGAGGACCGGGAGATCCTACGAGCAGTACTTC CASIGRTGRSYEQYF
TRBD1 TRBJ1-1 many TRBV7-9 TGTGCCAGCAGCATACGACAGGGCCCTAACACTGAAGCTTTCTTT CASSIRQGPNTEAFF
TRBD2 TRBJ2-1 many TRBV6-4 TGTGCCAGCAGTCTAAGCGGGAGCGGTGGGAATGAGCAGTTCTTC CASSLSGSGGNEQFF
. TRBJ2-7 many TRBV28 TGTGCCAGCAGTATACGTACAGGGATAGCCTACGAGCAGTACTTC CASSIRTGIAYEQYF
. TRBJ1-1 . TRBV4-3 TGCGCCAGCAGCCAATTCTTGATGAACACTGAAGCTTTCTTT CASSQFLMNTEAFF
. TRBJ2-3 . TRBV20-1 TGCAGTGCTAGAGATGCCCACACAGATACGCAGTATTTT CSARDAHTDTQYF
. TRBJ1-5 medium-sized TRBV28 TGTGCCAGCAGTCGAAATCAGCCCCAGCATTTT CASSRNQPQHF
TRBD1 TRBJ2-7 . TRBV25-1 TGTGCCAGCAGTGAAGCCGGGACAGGGGCCTACGAGCAGTACTTC CASSEAGTGAYEQYF
TRBD2 TRBJ2-4 many TRBV6-5 TGTGCCAGCAGACGCTGGACTAGCGGGGGGACCAGGGATGGCATTCAGTACTTC CASRRWTSGGTRDGIQYF
. TRBJ1-2 many TRBV3-1 TGTGCCAGCAGCCAGATTGACAGAACAAGCTATGGCTACACCTTC CASSQIDRTSYGYTF
. TRBJ2-3 many TRBV10-3 TGTGCCATCAGTGAGGACATAGATACGCAGTATTTT CAISEDIDTQYF
. TRBJ1-4 medium-sized TRBV6-1 TGTGCCAGCAGAGAAATTGCGCTGAACAATGAAAAACTGTTTTTT CASREIALNNEKLFF
. TRBJ1-1 many TRBV7-9 TGTGCCAGCACCCTTGGACAGATGAACACTGAAGCTTTCTTT CASTLGQMNTEAFF
. TRBJ1-1 many TRBV28 TGTGCCAGCAGTTTATTAAGGGGCGAAAAAATGAACACTGAAGCTTTCTTT CASSLLRGEKMNTEAFF
. TRBJ2-2 medium-sized TRBV12-3/TRBV12-4 TGTGCCAGCAGTTTAAGACAAATCGGGGAGCTGTTTTTT CASSLRQIGELFF
. TRBJ2-3 many TRBV9 TGTGCCAGCAGCTTCACGGCGAGGGCAGATACGCAGTATTTT CASSFTARADTQYF
. TRBJ2-3 many TRBV5-6 TGTGCCAGCAGCTTGAAGTCAGGAGGCACAGATACGCAGTATTTT CASSLKSGGTDTQYF
. TRBJ2-3 . TRBV4-3 TGCGCCAGCAGCCAAGATTGGGGGAAGGGGTCAGATACGCAGTATTTT CASSQDWGKGSDTQYF
. TRBJ2-1 medium-sized TRBV14 TGTGCCAGCAGCCCGGGATGGGGGATATCCTCCTACAATGAGCAGTTCTTC CASSPGWGISSYNEQFF
. TRBJ2-5 . TRBV5-4 TGTGCCAGCAGCCCGGACTTATCTCAAGAGACCCAGTACTTC CASSPDLSQETQYF
TRBD2 TRBJ2-5 few TRBV28 TGTGCCAGCAGTTTAGCGGGAGGGCTACAAGAGACCCAGTACTTC CASSLAGGLQETQYF
. TRBJ2-5 many TRBV3-1 TGTGCCAGCAGCCAATGGGGGCAAGGAGAGACCCAGTACTTC CASSQWGQGETQYF
. TRBJ2-1 many TRBV7-2 TGTGCCAGCAGCTCCACTAAGGGCAATGAGCAGTTCTTC CASSSTKGNEQFF
. TRBJ1-5 many TRBV7-2 TGTGCCAGCAGCTTAGCAGTAATAACGCCCCAGCATTTT CASSLAVITPQHF
TRBD1 TRBJ1-1 . TRBV14 TGTGCCAGCAGCCAAGGATTCCCGGGACAGCGCGCTTTCTTT CASSQGFPGQRAFF
. TRBJ2-3 many TRBV29-1 TGCAGCGTTGCTGGGCCTAGCGGCACAGATACGCAGTATTTT CSVAGPSGTDTQYF
TRBD2 TRBJ2-7 medium-sized TRBV20-1 TGCAGTGCTAGTCGTCTAGCGGGAGAGTCTGGACCCTCCGAGCAGTACTTC CSASRLAGESGPSEQYF
. TRBJ1-1 medium-sized TRBV12-3/TRBV12-4 TGTGCCAGCACCGCACGCAGGGGAGCTTTCTTT CASTARRGAFF
. TRBJ1-3 many TRBV3-1 TGTGCCAGCAGCCACGCCCGGGATGGATGGACCATATATTTT CASSHARDGWTIYF
TRBD1 TRBJ2-3 . TRBV19 TGTGCCAGTAGTATCGGAGAGGGGACAGGCTTACGCACAGATACGCAGTATTTT CASSIGEGTGLRTDTQYF
. TRBJ2-1 few TRBV6-5 TGTGCCAGCAGTGGAGGGGCCCGACCTTACAATGAGCAGTTCTTC CASSGGARPYNEQFF
. TRBJ1-2 many TRBV19 TGTGCCAGTAGTTCCACGGGACAATATGGCTACACCTTC CASSSTGQYGYTF
. TRBJ2-5 many TRBV5-6 TGTGCCAGCAGCTTGAGGCAGAAAGAGACCCAGTACTTC CASSLRQKETQYF
. TRBJ1-5 many TRBV5-8 TGTGCCAGCAGCTGGGGTGCCGTTAGCAATCAGCCCCAGCATTTT CASSWGAVSNQPQHF
. TRBJ1-5 . TRBV12-3/TRBV12-4 TGTGCCAGCAGTTTAGTAGGAGGGGCCCTGGGGCAGCCCCAGCATTTT CASSLVGGALGQPQHF
TRBD1 TRBJ1-6 few TRBV20-1 TGCAGTGTGATTTGGGACAGGGCTAATTCACCCCTCCACTTT CSVIWDRANSPLHF